The sequence of this T cell receptor beta chain was determined in a study of blood T cell repertoires in COVID-19. This CDR3 is 18 amino acids long. V lost 2 bases and J lost 0; bases outside the gene matches: 11. Germline values: CDR1 MDHEN, CDR2 SYDVKM. Data came from immunoSEQ multiplex PCR; TCRdb stores just in-frame clones and leaves some out. Counted here are around 86,000 clones, about four fifths occurring once; the ten biggest clones make up about an eighth. The TCR sequence derives from a human donor in a cohort sampled during active COVID-19. The sample was peripheral blood. V gene TRBV28 combines with J gene TRBJ1-2; 8 nucleotides match TRBD1. The CDR3 region is CASSLVAGQGQANYGYTF. The CDR3 nucleotides are TGTGCCAGCAGTTTAGTGGCAGGACAGGGCCAAGCTAACTATGGCTACACCTTC.